The 11 T cell receptor beta chains below all came from one sample that was sequenced in a study of shared clonotypes between healthy human individuals. Assay: immunoSEQ multiplex PCR; the TCRdb copy retains only in-frame clones and omits some. The sample holds about 600,000 clones; about 98% are singletons and the top ten take roughly 0.29%. Terminally differentiated effector memory CD45RA+ cells were left out of the naive CD8 fraction, which was CD45RO-negative and positively selected for CCR7. The sequenced sample consisted of naive CD8+ T cells sorted from blood. The origin of the receptors is a man in his thirties or forties in good health.

This rearrangement joins TRBV5-8 to TRBJ2-3; possible D gene TRBD1, 6 bases. The CDR3 sequence is 15 residues long. Trimming shortened V by 1 base and J by 0 bases, and 9 bases separated the two germline ends. From germline, CDR1 is SGHTS and CDR2 YDEGEE. The CDR3 loop is CASSLNRVSTDTQYF. The CDR3, as DNA: TGTGCCAGCAGCTTGAACAGGGTCAGCACAGATACGCAGTATTTT.

Points on this clone: Other DNA sequences within the sample encode an identical CDR3. V is TRBV7-9 and J is TRBJ2-2; D gene unclear. Trimming pared 0 bases from V and 1 base from J, leaving 6 bases between. Germline V gene sequence: CDR1 SEHNR, CDR2 FQNEAQ (reference sequence). CDR3 length equals 15 residues. The CDR3 loop is CASSLAGRNTGELFF. The DNA of the CDR3 is TGTGCCAGCAGCTTAGCAGGCAGGAACACCGGGGAGCTGTTTTTT.

V gene TRBV7-9 combines with J gene TRBJ1-2, with no clear D. This CDR3 contains 15 residues. Germline-derived CDR1 and CDR2 are SEHNR and FQNEAQ (reference sequence). The V gene lost 5 bases and the J gene lost 1 base, with 14 bases spanning the gap. The CDR3 protein is CASSVQEALNYGYTF. CDR3 DNA: TGTGCCAGCAGCGTCCAGGAGGCCCTTAACTATGGCTACACCTTC. Variable domain in full (rest from reference TRBV7-9 and TRBJ1-2): DTGVSQNPRHKITKRGQNVTFRCDPISEHNRLYWYRQTLGQGPEFLTYFQNEAQLEKSRLLSDRFSAERPKGSFSTLEIQRTEQGDSAMYLCASSVQEALNYGYTFGSGTRLTVV.

This chain joins TRBV9 and TRBJ2-5, with 12 bases identical to TRBD1. Per germline, CDR1 SGDLS and CDR2 YYNGEE. The CDR3 has 16 residues. V lost 0 bases and J lost 2; bases outside the gene matches: 2. DNA for the CDR3: TGTGCCAGCAGCGTAGAGGGACAGGGGGCACAAGAGACCCAGTACTTC. Amino acids: CASSVEGQGAQETQYF.

This sequence joins TRBV6-5 and TRBJ1-2, with D possibly being TRBD1 (5 bases). Trimming pared 4 bases from V and 2 bases from J, leaving 8 bases between. Per germline, CDR1 MNHEY and CDR2 SVGAGI. This CDR3 comprises 13 residues. CDR3 bases: TGTGCCAGCAGTTCGCGACAGAACTATGGCTACACCTTC. This gives the protein CASSSRQNYGYTF.

The chain combines TRBV15 with TRBJ2-3; the D is unclear. CDR1 is LNHNV and CDR2 is YYDKDF in the germline V gene (reference sequence). The CDR3 sequence is 14 residues long. Trimming removed 2 bases from V and 3 bases from J, with 9 bases in between. The CDR3 here is CATSRTWKTDTQYF. DNA for the CDR3: TGTGCCACCAGCAGAACTTGGAAAACAGATACGCAGTATTTT.

V is TRBV14 and J is TRBJ2-7; 7 nucleotides align to TRBD1. The CDR3 totals 16 residues. The junction had 9 bases not matched to a gene; V was cut back by 0 bases and J by 4 bases. The germline V gene encodes CDR1 SGHDN and CDR2 FVKESK. The CDR3 nucleotides are TGTGCCAGCAGCCAAGATAGATCCAGGGACAGATACGAGCAGTACTTC. Protein product: CASSQDRSRDRYEQYF.

The CDR3 bases are TGTGCCAGCAGCCCGACCCCGGGACAAACCTACGAGCAGTACTTC. Translation gives CASSPTPGQTYEQYF. The chain combines TRBV14 with TRBJ2-7; a possible D gene is TRBD1 (6 bases). Between the trimmed V and J ends, which lost 4 bases and 2 bases, there was a span of 15 bases. This CDR3 region has 15 residues. Per the germline V gene, CDR1 is SGHDN and CDR2 is FVKESK.

The V gene is TRBV25-1, the J gene TRBJ2-2, with 7 bases fitting TRBD2. Germline assignment: CDR1 MGHDK and CDR2 SYGVNS. With V trimmed by 4 bases and J by 2 bases, 7 bases remained unmatched. The CDR3 has 16 amino acids. The CDR3 DNA follows: TGTGCCAGCAGTGTACCGGGACTACCTAACACCGGGGAGCTGTTTTTT. Translation: CASSVPGLPNTGELFF.

The chain has TRBV7-8 and TRBJ2-2, with 7 bases lining up with TRBD2. The V gene end was trimmed by 1 base and the J gene end by 4 bases; junction bases not matched to a gene: 3. The CDR3 is made up of 15 amino acids. The germline V gene encodes CDR1 SGHVS and CDR2 FQNEAQ. The CDR3 here is CASSLGGEGTGELFF. In DNA form, the CDR3 reads TGTGCCAGCAGCTTAGGTGGGGAGGGCACCGGGGAGCTGTTTTTT.

The CDR3 DNA is TGTGCCAGCTCACCCCCGTTAGGACAGTGGGGCTCTGGGGCCAACGTCCTGACTTTC. It encodes CASSPPLGQWGSGANVLTF. V is TRBV18 and J is TRBJ2-6; possible D gene TRBD1, 6 bases. Germline values: CDR1 KGHSH, CDR2 LQKENI. The V end was cut by 3 bases, the J end by 0 bases, with 18 bases between. This CDR3 has 19 amino acids.